A selection of T cell receptor beta chains follows, all from one sample in a study of blood T cells in healthy people across ages. TCRdb called the 5' RACE reads again in MiXCR, with one record for every CDR3 protein. The sample records roughly 1,300,000 distinct CDR3 sequences, around 55% being singletons. The sample was blood. These receptors were obtained from a man younger than 35 in good health. Both conserved end residues are trimmed from each CDR3.

11,TRBV27,TRBJ1-2,ATATQGNYGYT
16,TRBV20-1,TRBJ2-1,SALKWGQGRGYYNEQF
12,TRBV29-1,TRBJ2-7,SVVSGTQLYEQY
11,TRBV29-1,TRBJ2-4,SARGPWGDIQY
12,TRBV6-1,TRBJ2-7,ASSEVGSLYEQY
8,TRBV20-1,TRBJ1-2,SAREPGYT
16,TRBV20-1,TRBJ1-2,SGRLRQGPKSDNYGYT
10,TRBV6-5,TRBJ2-7,ATKQGAYEQY
15,TRBV4-2,TRBJ2-3,ASSVRTSGYSTDTQY
12,TRBV4-2,TRBJ2-4,ASSQGQASGEQY
11,TRBV20-1,TRBJ2-7,SATPGLNYEQY
11,TRBV20-1,TRBJ2-7,SARQDSSYEQY
16,TRBV4-3,TRBJ1-1,ASSQDGQGPQWDTEAF
13,TRBV20-1,TRBJ1-5,SARNILYSNQPQH
13,TRBV6-5,TRBJ1-2,ASSYAGQAGYGYT
12,TRBV28,TRBJ2-5,ASSYRGFQETQY
14,TRBV3-1,TRBJ2-5,ASSRRTGASQETQY
12,TRBV20-1,TRBJ1-1,SAPEGQGVPEAF
10,TRBV30,TRBJ2-7,AWSVQGYEQY
12,TRBV27,TRBJ1-5,ASSFVGLNQPQH
10,TRBV2,TRBJ1-4,ASGQGAEKLF
11,TRBV5-4,-,ASSYVTEETQF
12,TRBV20-1,-,SAKGDLELYEQY
13,TRBV20-1,TRBJ2-7,SARGGGQRVYEQY
12,TRBV3-1,TRBJ2-7,ASSQTGTGDEQY
11,TRBV28,TRBJ1-2,ASSPPRVYGYT
15,TRBV20-1,TRBJ2-4,SLGPGGGNIAKNIQY
13,TRBV4-1,TRBJ2-5,ASSLPGRRGETQY
18,TRBV20-1,TRBJ2-3,SARLAGGYPPHYFTDTQY
13,TRBV19,TRBJ2-7,ASSPTGTLTYEQY
13,TRBV5-1,TRBJ2-7,ASSQSRGALYEQY